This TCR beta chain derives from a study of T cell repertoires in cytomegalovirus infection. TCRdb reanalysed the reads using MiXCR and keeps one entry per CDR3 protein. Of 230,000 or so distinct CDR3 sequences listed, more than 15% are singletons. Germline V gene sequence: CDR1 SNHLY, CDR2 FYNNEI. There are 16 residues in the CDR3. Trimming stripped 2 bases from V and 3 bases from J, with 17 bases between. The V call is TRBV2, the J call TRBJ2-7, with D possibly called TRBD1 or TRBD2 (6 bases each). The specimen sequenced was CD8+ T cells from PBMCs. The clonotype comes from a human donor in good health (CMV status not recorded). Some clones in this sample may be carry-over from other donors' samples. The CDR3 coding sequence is TGTGCCAGCAGTGAAAGGGGGACCGGGGGTTACTACGAGCAGTACTTC. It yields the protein CASSERGTGGYYEQYF.